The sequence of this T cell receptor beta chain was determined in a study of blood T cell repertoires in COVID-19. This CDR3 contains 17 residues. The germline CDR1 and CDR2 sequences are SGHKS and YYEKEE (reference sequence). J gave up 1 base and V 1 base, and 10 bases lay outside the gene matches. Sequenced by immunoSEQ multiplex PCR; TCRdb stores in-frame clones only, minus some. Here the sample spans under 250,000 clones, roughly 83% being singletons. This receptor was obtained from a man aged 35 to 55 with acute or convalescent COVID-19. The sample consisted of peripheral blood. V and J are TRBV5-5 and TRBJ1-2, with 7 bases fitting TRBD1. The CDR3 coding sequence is TGTGCCAGCAGCTTGAGACAGGGCGATAGTGTTAACTATGGCTACACCTTC. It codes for CASSLRQGDSVNYGYTF.